Sequencing of this T cell receptor (beta chain) was carried out in a study of blood T cells in healthy people across ages (dated by TCRdb to 2013 to 2016). Notes on the research overall: In model experiments, template switching captured about one uniquely barcoded TCR beta cDNA molecule for every two T cells. The study analyzed two additional independent replicas of 1 million unique cDNA reads from the same blood draw for two donors, one aged 18 to 30 and one aged 80 or older. Donors of different ages were randomly distributed across sequencing lanes to avoid experimental bias. Age-related changes in TCR beta repertoire diversity were measured in the study by deep sequencing normalized with unique cDNA molecular identifiers. The donors were divided into four age groups: young (average about 16 years), middle-aged (over 35), aged (approximately 62) and long-lived (82).

Via the germline V gene, CDR1 is SQVTM and CDR2 ANQGSEA. There are 13 amino acids in the CDR3, from cysteine to phenylalanine inclusive. Just CDR3 DNA is preserved here, 39 bases in frame from base 1. For this chain, trimming is 6 bases at the V end and 4 bases at the J end, and the number of junction bases without a gene match is 3. Systemically healthy Caucasian individuals from Russia, over 30 in total and aged roughly 6 to 100 years, were included as donors. Each donor gave around 9.9 milliliters of peripheral blood, collected into EDTA-treated Vacutainer tubes. Ficoll-Paque density-gradient centrifugation was used to isolate PBMCs, with at least 6.5 million per sample. Total RNA was extracted from PBMCs with Trizol reagent, with at least 5 micrograms obtained per sample. For every donor, flow cytometry on a PBMC aliquot measured the percentage of naive CD45RAhigh/CD27high T cells. Worth noting for this clonotype: Its antigen has not been determined. Per-nucleotide qualities are absent, and no much larger clonotype sits a single base away.

Libraries were prepared through 5' RACE. TCRdb records Illumina HiSeq 2500 as the sequencer. A second roughly 7 to 11 cycle PCR used a sample-barcoded 5' primer and a J-beta primer mix. A unique molecular identifier was introduced onto each TCR beta cDNA molecule by a template-switch 5' adaptor carrying 12 random nucleotides. Each sample yielded at least 3 million CDR3-containing paired-end reads. The Mint cDNA synthesis kit, primed by a TRBC-specific oligonucleotide, was used to synthesize first-strand cDNA from all RNA. Following uracil-DNA glycosylase treatment, all cDNA underwent a first 18-cycle PCR with the universal primers M1SS and BC2_uni_R. As for the authors' bioinformatics: For normalization, 1 million high-quality reads, each with a distinct molecular identifier, were randomly selected from each sample. Instead of being binned into consensus sequences, reads that shared molecular identifiers were thrown out. MiTCR, with a Q25 quality threshold and the strictest error-elimination algorithm, was used for CDR3 identification, clonotype clustering and error correction. A nonparametric unseen species model using Euler transformation provided a lower-bound estimate of total TCR beta diversity. Through fastp at Q25 and MiXCR, TCRdb rebuilt clones from the public reads, retaining in-frame beta chains. Entries are consolidated by CDR3 protein sequence, retaining the most common genes and DNA. The authors' filters were not applied to this entry. Counted in this sample were fewer than 900,000 distinct CDR3 sequences; 35% to 40% of them appeared once. The ten largest account for around 13% of the sample.

Results and caveats for the whole study, not just this receptor: Estimates of total diversity based on one million sequenced T cells were regarded as lower bounds and as underestimates. As age increased, observed TCR beta diversity per million T cells dropped in a roughly linear way, and a significant reduction was already evident by age 40. Since profiling was done on bulk unsorted PBMCs, naive and antigen-experienced compartments could not be conclusively compared. There was a strong correlation between observed TCR beta diversity and the percentage of naive T cells measured by flow cytometry. Compared with the aged group, the long-lived group had more naive CD4+ T cells, fewer expanded clones and increased TCR diversity, suggesting age selection. Because the CMV infection status of the donors was unknown, age-related changes in expanded clonotypes may potentially have been confounded.

Sequences were obtained from blood. This TCR derives from a man aged 18 to 30 in good health. This chain is built from TRBV29-1 and TRBJ2-3; 11 junctional bases match TRBD2. The DNA sequence is given as TGCAGCGTCATAGCGGGGGGGCCAGATACGCAGTATTTT. It encodes CSVIAGGPDTQYF.